This TCR beta chain was recorded in a study of post-analysis software for immune sequencing data. Overall study context: Disease trajectories encompassed relapsing-remitting, secondary progressive and progressive-relapsing multiple sclerosis.

Presence of unique molecular identifiers characterized the TCR beta cDNA libraries. Researchers reported some 500,000 cDNA molecules coming from approximately 0.91 to 9.4 million T cells. MiXCR was run by TCRdb on the PCR reads, yielding one entry per CDR3 protein. Of approximately 660,000 distinct CDR3 sequences in the sample, 55% to 60% were seen once. Study results and limitations: Under the F measure, samples that were prepared in one batch clustered strongly together. Those with multiple sclerosis, the patient group, showed significantly lower normalized Chao1 diversity than controls. About five TRBV segments, including TRBV5-6, TRBV5-1 and TRBV20-1, were more frequent in patients than controls.

Points on this clonotype: Its cognate antigen is unknown.

The germline V gene encodes CDR1 LGHDT and CDR2 YNNKEL (reference sequence). Trimming cost V 4 bases and J 4 bases, with 16 bases left between them. The CDR3 consists of 15 residues. Sequences were obtained from blood. This sequence joins TRBV3-1 and TRBJ2-5; D perhaps matches TRBD2 (8 bases). The sequence derives from a girl aged 2-10 years with multiple sclerosis. The DNA for the CDR3 is TGTGCCAGCAGCCGCACGGGAGGGGGCGGAGAGACCCAGTACTTC. Translated: CASSRTGGGGETQYF.